This TCR beta chain was profiled in a study of cytomegalovirus exposure and HLA in healthy donors. Study findings and constraints: An analysis was carried out at a later point. It showed that HLA-associated TCR beta chains were more clonally expanded than equally common non-associated chains. It has been reported that TCR beta sequences accurately predicted the HLA-A and HLA-B alleles of most subjects. HLA restriction was apparent for most CMV-associated TCR beta chains in a later analysis.

A note on this clone: The antigen is unknown.

Healthy individuals who donated bone marrow served as the donors. The length of the CDR3 is 15 residues. In germline, CDR1 is SNHLY, CDR2 FYNNEI. V lost 10 bases and J 7 bases, leaving 26 bases between the germline ends. PCR amplification relied on 60 Vbeta primers (plus 13 Jbeta primers). Method: immunoSEQ multiplex PCR; TCRdb's copy keeps in-frame clones and lacks some. The sample consists of 100,000 to 150,000 clones, approximately 79% of them appearing once. Input material: PBMCs. The TCR comes from a man aged 25-45 years in good health and CMV-seronegative. The rearrangement joins TRBV2 to TRBJ2-7; maybe TRBD1 (7 bases). DNA of the CDR3: TGTGCCAACCAAGGGTCCGAGACAGGGCGGGGAGAGCAGTACTTC. Its translation: CANQGSETGRGEQYF.